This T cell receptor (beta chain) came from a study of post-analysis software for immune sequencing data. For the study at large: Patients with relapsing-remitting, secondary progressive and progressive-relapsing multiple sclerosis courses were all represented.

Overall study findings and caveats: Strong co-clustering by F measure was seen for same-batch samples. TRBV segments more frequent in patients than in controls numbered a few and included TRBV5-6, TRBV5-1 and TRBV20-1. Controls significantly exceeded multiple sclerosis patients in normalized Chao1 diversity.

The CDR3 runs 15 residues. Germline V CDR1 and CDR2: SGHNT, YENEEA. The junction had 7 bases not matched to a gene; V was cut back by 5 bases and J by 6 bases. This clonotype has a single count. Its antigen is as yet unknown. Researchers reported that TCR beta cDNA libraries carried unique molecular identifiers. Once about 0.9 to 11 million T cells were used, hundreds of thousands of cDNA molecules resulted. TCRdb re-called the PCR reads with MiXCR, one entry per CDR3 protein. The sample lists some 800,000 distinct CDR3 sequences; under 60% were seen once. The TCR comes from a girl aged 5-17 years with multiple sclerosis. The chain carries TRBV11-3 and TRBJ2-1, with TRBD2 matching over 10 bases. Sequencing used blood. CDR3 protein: CASSPAGGGPNEQFF. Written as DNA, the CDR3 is TGTGCCAGCAGCCCAGCGGGAGGGGGGCCCAATGAGCAGTTCTTC.